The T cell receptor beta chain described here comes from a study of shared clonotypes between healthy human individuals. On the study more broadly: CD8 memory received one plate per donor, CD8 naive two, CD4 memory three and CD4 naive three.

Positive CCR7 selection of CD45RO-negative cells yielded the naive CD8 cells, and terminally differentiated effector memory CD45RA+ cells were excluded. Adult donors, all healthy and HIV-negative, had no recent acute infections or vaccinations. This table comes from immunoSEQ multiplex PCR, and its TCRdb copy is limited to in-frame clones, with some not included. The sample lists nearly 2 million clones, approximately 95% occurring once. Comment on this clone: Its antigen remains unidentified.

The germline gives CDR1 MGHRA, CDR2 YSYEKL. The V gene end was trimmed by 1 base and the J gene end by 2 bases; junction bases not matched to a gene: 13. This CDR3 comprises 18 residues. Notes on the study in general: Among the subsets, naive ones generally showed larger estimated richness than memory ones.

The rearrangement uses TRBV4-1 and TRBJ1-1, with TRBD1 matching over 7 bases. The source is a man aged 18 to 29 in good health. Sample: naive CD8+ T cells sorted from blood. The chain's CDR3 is CASSQAPDRELPNTEAFF. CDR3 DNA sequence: TGCGCCAGCAGCCAAGCCCCCGACAGGGAGCTACCTAACACTGAAGCTTTCTTT.